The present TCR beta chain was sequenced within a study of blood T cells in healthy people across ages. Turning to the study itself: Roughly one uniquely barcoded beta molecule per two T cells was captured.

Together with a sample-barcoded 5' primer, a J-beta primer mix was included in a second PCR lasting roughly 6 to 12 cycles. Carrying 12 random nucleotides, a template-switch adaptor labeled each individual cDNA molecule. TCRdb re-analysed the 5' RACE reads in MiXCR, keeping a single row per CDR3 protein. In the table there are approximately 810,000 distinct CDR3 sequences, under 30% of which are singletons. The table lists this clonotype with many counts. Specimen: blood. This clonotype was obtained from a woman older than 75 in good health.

The CDR3 loop reads CASSFHSREAKNIQYF. The CDR3 DNA follows: TGTGCCAGCAGCTTTCACTCCCGCGAGGCCAAAAACATTCAGTACTTC. The chain is built from TRBV7-9 and TRBJ2-4; D remains ambiguous. This CDR3 region has 16 residues. CDR1 and CDR2 from the germline V gene are SEHNR and FQNEAQ (reference sequence). Trimming stripped 3 bases from V and 1 base from J, with 13 bases between.